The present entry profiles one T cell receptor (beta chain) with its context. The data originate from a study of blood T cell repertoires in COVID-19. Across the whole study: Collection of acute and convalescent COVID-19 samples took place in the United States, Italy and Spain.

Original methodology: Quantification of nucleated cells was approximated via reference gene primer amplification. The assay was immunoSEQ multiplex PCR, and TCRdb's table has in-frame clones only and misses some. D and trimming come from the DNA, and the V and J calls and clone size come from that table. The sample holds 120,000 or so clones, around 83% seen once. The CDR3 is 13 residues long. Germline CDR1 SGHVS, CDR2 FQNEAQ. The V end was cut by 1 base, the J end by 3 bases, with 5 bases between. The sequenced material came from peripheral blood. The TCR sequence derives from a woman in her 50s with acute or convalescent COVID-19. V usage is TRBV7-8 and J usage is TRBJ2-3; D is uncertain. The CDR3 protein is CASSLVSTDTQYF. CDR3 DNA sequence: TGTGCCAGCAGCTTAGTTTCAACAGATACGCAGTATTTT.